This TCR beta chain was sequenced during a study of metastatic and nonmetastatic thyroid tumors. Study in general: The study looked at repertoires side by side in blood and in tumor or nodule tissue from malignant and benign thyroid patients.

Only a few counts were recorded for this clone. Its matching antigen is unknown. Its ends do not fully match the called genes, so a read error is possible. Methods used by the authors: Construction of a distant-metastasis classifier for papillary thyroid cancer relied on CDR3 differences across clinicopathological groups. TCRdb reprocessed the PCR reads via MiXCR. TCRdb's processing, not the authors', yielded these V and J calls. The profile covers 15,000 to 20,000 clones, with less than 30% appearing a single time and 15% to 18% taken by the ten largest. The germline V gene has CDR1 SEHNR and CDR2 FQNEAQ (reference sequence). This CDR3 has 12 residues. Study results and caveats: TCR beta diversity was reportedly significantly higher in malignant thyroid tumors than benign nodules, in blood and tumor.

No patient received treatment before thyroid surgery. The genes are TRBV7-9 and TRBJ2-7; D gene uncertain. The sequence derives from a female donor with papillary thyroid cancer or a benign thyroid nodule (not recorded which). Some clones in this sample may be carry-over from other donors' samples. The sequencing sample was made of tumor tissue. In DNA, the CDR3 is TGTGCCAGCAGCGCGTCAGCCTACGAGCATTACTTC. Translated, it gives CASSASAYEHYF.